This TCR beta chain appears in the sequencing data of a study of shared clonotypes between healthy human individuals. Splitting the CD4+ cells yielded a CD45RA+ naive subset and a CD45RA-negative memory subset. TCRdb's table, derived via immunoSEQ multiplex PCR, lists solely in-frame clones and lacks some. Among about a million clones listed, 60% to 85% were seen once. Notes on this clone: As yet, its antigen is unknown. This same CDR3 is encoded by further DNA sequences in the sample.

Trimming cost V 3 bases and J 0 bases, with 7 bases left between them. The CDR3 runs 14 residues. CDR1 MGHDK and CDR2 SYGVNS come from the germline V gene. Study results and caveats: Relative to their counterparts shared across all four donors, non-shared clonotypes exhibited diminished generation probabilities. Naive CD4 clonotypes overlapped across a handful of donors at approximately 5%.

V and J are TRBV25-1 and TRBJ2-3; maybe TRBD2 (5 bases). The TCR originated in a man aged 18 to 29 in good health. Sequenced: memory CD4+ T cells sorted from blood. Regarding subset: CD45RA-negative fraction. This CDR3 reads CASSDRGSTDTQYF. As DNA, the CDR3 is TGTGCCAGCAGTGACCGAGGGAGCACAGATACGCAGTATTTT.